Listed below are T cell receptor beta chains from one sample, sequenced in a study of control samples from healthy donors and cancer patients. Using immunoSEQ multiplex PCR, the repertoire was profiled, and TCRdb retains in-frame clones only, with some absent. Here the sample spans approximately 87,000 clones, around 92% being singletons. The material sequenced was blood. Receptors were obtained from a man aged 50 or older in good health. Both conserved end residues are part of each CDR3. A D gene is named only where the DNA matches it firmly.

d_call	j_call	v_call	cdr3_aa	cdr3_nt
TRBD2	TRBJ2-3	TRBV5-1	CASIPGGFTDTQYF	TGCGCCAGCATCCCGGGGGGGTTCACAGATACGCAGTATTTT
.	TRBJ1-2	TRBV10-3	CAISEHPRRGGYGYTF	TGTGCCATCAGTGAGCACCCAAGAAGGGGAGGCTATGGCTACACCTTC
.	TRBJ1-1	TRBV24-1	CATSDSLRTTEAFF	TGTGCCACCAGTGATTCGCTAAGGACCACTGAAGCTTTCTTT
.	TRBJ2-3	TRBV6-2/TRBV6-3	CASSQGGTQYF	TGTGCCAGCAGCCAGGGGGGTACGCAGTATTTT
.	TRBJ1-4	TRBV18	CASSPRAPAANEKLFF	TGTGCCAGCTCACCGAGGGCCCCGGCGGCTAATGAAAAACTGTTTTTT
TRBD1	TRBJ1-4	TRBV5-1	CASSQTGKGNGGLFF	TGCGCCAGCAGCCAGACAGGGAAGGGAAATGGGGGACTGTTTTTT
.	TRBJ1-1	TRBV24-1	CATSEPGDNTEAFF	TGTGCCACCAGTGAGCCAGGGGATAACACTGAAGCTTTCTTT
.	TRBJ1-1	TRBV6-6	CASSGAGGTEAFF	TGTGCCAGCAGCGGGGCGGGGGGCACTGAAGCTTTCTTT
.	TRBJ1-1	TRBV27	CASSLREDTEAFF	TGTGCCAGCAGTCTCAGGGAGGACACTGAAGCTTTCTTT
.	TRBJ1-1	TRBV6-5	CASSYGTAGEAFF	TGTGCCAGCAGTTACGGGACCGCCGGTGAAGCTTTCTTT
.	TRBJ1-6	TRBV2	CASVPANSPLHF	TGTGCCAGCGTCCCGGCGAATTCACCCCTCCACTTT
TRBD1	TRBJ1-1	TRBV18	CASSPPQGFGTEAFF	TGTGCCAGCTCACCACCACAGGGGTTTGGCACTGAAGCTTTCTTT
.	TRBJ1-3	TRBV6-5	CASSYSLVGYGNTIYF	TGTGCCAGCAGTTACTCGTTGGTAGGGTATGGAAACACCATATATTTT
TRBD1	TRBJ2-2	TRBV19	CASSVGTGAPGELFF	TGTGCCAGTAGTGTTGGGACAGGGGCCCCCGGGGAGCTGTTTTTT
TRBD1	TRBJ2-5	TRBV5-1	CASRTGTGGETQYF	TGCGCCAGCAGGACCGGGACAGGGGGCGAGACCCAGTACTTC
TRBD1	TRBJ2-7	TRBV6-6	CASSSDRAAYEQYF	TGTGCCAGCAGTTCTGACAGGGCGGCCTACGAGCAGTACTTC
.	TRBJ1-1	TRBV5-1	CASSPDSRTNTEAFF	TGCGCCAGCAGCCCGGACAGTAGGACTAACACTGAAGCTTTCTTT